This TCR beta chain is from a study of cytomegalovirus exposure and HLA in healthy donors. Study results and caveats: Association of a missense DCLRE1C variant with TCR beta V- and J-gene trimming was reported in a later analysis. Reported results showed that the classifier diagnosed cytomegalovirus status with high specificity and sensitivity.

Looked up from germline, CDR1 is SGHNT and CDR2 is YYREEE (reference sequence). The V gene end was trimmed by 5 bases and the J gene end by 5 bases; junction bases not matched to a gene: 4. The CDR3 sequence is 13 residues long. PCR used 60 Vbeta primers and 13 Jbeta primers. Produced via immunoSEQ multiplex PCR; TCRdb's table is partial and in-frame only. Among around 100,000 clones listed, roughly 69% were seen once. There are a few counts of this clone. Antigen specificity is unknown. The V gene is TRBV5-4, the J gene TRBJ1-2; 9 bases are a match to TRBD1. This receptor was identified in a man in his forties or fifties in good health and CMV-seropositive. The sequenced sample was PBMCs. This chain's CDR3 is CASRGQGEYGYTF. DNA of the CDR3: TGTGCCAGCAGGGGACAGGGAGAATATGGCTACACCTTC. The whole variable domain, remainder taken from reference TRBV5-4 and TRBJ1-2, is ETGVTQSPTHLIKTRGQQVTLRCSSQSGHNTVSWYQQALGQGPQFIFQYYREEENGRGNFPPRFSGLQFPNYSSELNVNALELDDSALYLCASRGQGEYGYTFGSGTRLTVV.